These 14 T cell receptor beta chains share one sample of origin, sequenced in a study of cytomegalovirus exposure and HLA in healthy donors. The study ran its PCR with 60 Vbeta and 13 Jbeta primers. Assay used: immunoSEQ multiplex PCR; TCRdb lists only in-frame clones, some missing. The data show over 85,000 clones, roughly 8.2% seen once. Sequencing was done on a sample of PBMCs. These receptor sequences come from a man aged 45 to 65 in good health and CMV-seronegative.

This chain joins TRBV5-1 and TRBJ2-2, with D perhaps TRBD2 (9 bases). The V gene's germline CDR1 is SGHRS and CDR2 YFSETQ. This CDR3 is 16 amino acids long. V was trimmed by 4 bases and J by 5 bases, leaving 18 bases between them. The CDR3 bases are TGCGCCAGCAGCCAGGGGGCTAGCGGGACAACCGGGGAGCTGTTTTTT. It specifies CASSQGASGTTGELFF. Looking up the rest from reference TRBV5-1 and TRBJ2-2 gives the full variable domain: KAGVTQTPRYLIKTRGQQVTLSCSPISGHRSVSWYQQTPGQGLQFLFEYFSETQRNKGNFPGRFSGRQFSNSRSEMNVSTLELGDSALYLCASSQGASGTTGELFFGEGSRLTVL.

This clone showed up just a few times. This chain connects TRBV29-1 to TRBJ2-5, with 7 bases that match TRBD2. The junction had 9 bases not matched to a gene; V was cut back by 3 bases and J by 5 bases. There are 14 residues in the CDR3. Germline V lookup: CDR1 SQVTM, CDR2 ANQGSEA. The CDR3 is CSVDRAGVTETQYF. In nucleotides, the CDR3 is TGCAGCGTTGACAGGGCGGGAGTAACGGAGACCCAGTACTTC. Drawing the rest from reference TRBV29-1 and TRBJ2-5, the complete variable domain is SAVISQKPSRDICQRGTSLTIQCQVDSQVTMMFWYRQQPGQSLTLIATANQGSEATYESGFVIDKFPISRPNLTFSTLTVSNMSPEDSSIYLCSVDRAGVTETQYFGPGTRLLVL.

There are a few counts of this clone. The chain carries TRBV6-4 and TRBJ2-1; TRBD2 aligns across 8 bases. V shed 4 bases, J shed 8 bases, and the junction held 10 bases outside the gene matches. Germline V gene lookup returns CDR1 MRHNA and CDR2 SNTAGT. CDR3 size: 15 residues. CDR3 nucleotides: TGTGCCAGCAGTGTACTAGCGGATACCCTTGATGAGCAGTTCTTC. It codes for CASSVLADTLDEQFF.

The chain employs TRBV5-4 and TRBJ2-7, with TRBD2 matching over 9 bases. This CDR3 has 14 amino acids. CDR1 is SGHNT, CDR2 YYREEE, per germline (reference sequence). V lost 0 bases and J lost 2; bases outside the gene matches: 0. The CDR3 DNA reads as TGTGCCAGCAGCTTGGGCGGGAGGGCCTACGAGCAGTACTTC. Its translation is CASSLGGRAYEQYF.

On this clone itself: The final CDR3 position lacks the conserved phenylalanine or tryptophan, pointing to a likely read error. V is TRBV6-5 and J is TRBJ1-2, with D possibly matching TRBD1 (5 bases). V lost 6 bases, J lost 2 bases, and 13 bases lay in between. Germline CDR1 is MNHEY and CDR2 is SVGAGI. This CDR3 has 14 residues. The CDR3 DNA reads as TGTGCCAGCAGGCCGACGGGGGGGAACTATGGCTACACCGTC. Amino acids: CASRPTGGNYGYTV.

This clone came up a few times. The V call is TRBV5-1, the J call TRBJ2-2; TRBD1 matches at 7 bases. Trimming cost V 4 bases and J 1 base; bases outside gene matches: 4. The CDR3 extends over 15 amino acids. Germline CDR1 SGHRS, CDR2 YFSETQ. CDR3 region: CASSPGQLNTGELFF. In DNA form, the CDR3 reads TGCGCCAGCAGCCCGGGACAGCTGAACACCGGGGAGCTGTTTTTT.

In this sample, this clone turned up a few times. The J gene is TRBJ2-7, the V gene TRBV4-3; possible D gene TRBD2, 5 bases. V lost 0 bases to trimming and J lost 3 bases, with 12 bases between them. Germline V gives CDR1 LGHNA, CDR2 YSLEER. The CDR3 consists of 15 residues. The CDR3 DNA follows: TGCGCCAGCAGCCAAGAACCGGACTCCAACTACGAGCAGTACTTC. Its protein product is CASSQEPDSNYEQYF.

V usage is TRBV7-2 and J usage is TRBJ2-2; TRBD2 matches 9 bases. Germline V gene lookup returns CDR1 SGHTA and CDR2 FQGNSA. Losses at the gene ends were 2 bases for V and 0 bases for J; bases not matched to a gene: 7. The CDR3 contains 18 residues. CDR3 in amino acids: CASSLRRTSVSNTGELFF. DNA for the CDR3: TGTGCCAGCAGCTTACGCCGGACTAGCGTTTCGAACACCGGGGAGCTGTTTTTT.

This clone was counted only a few times. V usage is TRBV2 and J usage is TRBJ2-4; 7 nucleotides line up with TRBD1. The CDR3 spans 19 residues. J gave up 5 bases and V 6 bases, and 22 bases lay outside the gene matches. The V gene's germline CDR1 is SNHLY and CDR2 FYNNEI. CDR3 bases: TGTGCCAGCAGCAGAAGCCACATTACAGGATTCCAGGGGGAAAACATTCAGTACTTC. The encoded protein is CASSRSHITGFQGENIQYF.

This chain connects TRBV21-1 to TRBJ1-5; the table's D call, TRBD1, has no DNA check behind it. TRBV21-1 is an annotated pseudogene. This CDR3 region has 14 residues. This CDR3 reads CASSLRDRGQPQHF. The CDR3 DNA is TGTGCCAGCAGCCTCCGGGACAGGGGTCAGCCCCAGCATTTT.

This chain uses TRBV5-1 with TRBJ2-5, with 9 bases identical to TRBD2. This CDR3 is built from 13 residues. Germline loops: CDR1 SGHRS, CDR2 YFSETQ. Trimming at V came to 5 bases and at J to 4 bases, leaving 3 bases not matched to a gene. CDR3: CASSGGRGETQYF. For the CDR3, the DNA is TGCGCCAGCAGTGGCGGGAGGGGAGAGACCCAGTACTTC.

The V call is TRBV11-2, the J call TRBJ2-3, with D possibly matching TRBD2 (7 bases). V was cut by 0 bases and J by 5 bases, with 18 bases left in between. This CDR3 spans 17 amino acids. The V gene's germline CDR1 is SGHAT and CDR2 FQNNGV. In DNA, the CDR3 is TGTGCCAGCAGCTTAGAGGGGATGAGGGGGGGCAGAGATACGCAGTATTTT. It translates to CASSLEGMRGGRDTQYF.

The V call is TRBV28, the J call TRBJ2-3, with TRBD1 identical over 7 bases. Trimming removed 3 bases from V and 5 bases from J; junction bases left unmatched: 5. Germline V gives CDR1 MDHEN, CDR2 SYDVKM. The CDR3 loop spans 14 amino acids. The CDR3 loop is CASSFDRVIDTQYF. Written as DNA, the CDR3 is TGTGCCAGCAGTTTTGACAGGGTCATAGATACGCAGTATTTT.

DNA for the CDR3: TGTGCCAGCAGCTTAAGGGCAGGGTTCATCGGGGAGCTGTTTTTT. It codes for CASSLRAGFIGELFF. The rearrangement links TRBV7-3 to TRBJ2-2; the D gene is possibly TRBD1 (5 bases). The V and J ends lost 1 base and 7 bases respectively, with 13 bases between them. Germline lookup yields CDR1 SGHTA and CDR2 FQGTGA. The CDR3 consists of 15 residues. The complete variable domain, with remaining parts taken from reference TRBV7-3 and TRBJ2-2, reads GAGVSQTPSNKVTEKGKYVELRCDPISGHTALYWYRQSLGQGPEFLIYFQGTGAADDSGLPNDRFFAVRPEGSVSTLKIQRTERGDSAVYLCASSLRAGFIGELFFGEGSRLTVL.